This section outlines one T cell receptor beta chain sequence together with its context. Its antigen remains unidentified. These data belong to a study of blood T cells in healthy people across ages. The CDR3 spans 15 residues. The ends were cut back, 0 bases at V and 7 bases at J, with 13 bases in the middle. The germline V gene encodes CDR1 SGHTA and CDR2 FQGNSA. Then a second PCR, running about 6 to 12 cycles, was carried out with a sample-barcoded 5' primer and a J-beta primer mix. Each TCR beta cDNA got a 12-nucleotide random molecular identifier. TCRdb redid the calling of the 5' RACE reads with MiXCR, one entry per CDR3 protein. The profile shows more than 700,000 distinct CDR3 sequences, about half of them singletons. The study's findings and limits: For the donors, CMV status was unknown and possibly confounded expanded clonotype changes. Long-lived donors had more naive CD4+ cells and higher diversity than aged donors.

Drawing of peripheral blood yielded roughly 9.8 milliliters from each donor. The clonotype comes from a man older than 75 in good health. Specimen: blood. The J gene is TRBJ2-1, the V gene TRBV7-2; D unresolved. The chain's CDR3 is CASSLAAFGVNEQFF. CDR3 DNA: TGTGCCAGCAGCTTAGCCGCTTTTGGGGTTAATGAGCAGTTCTTC.